This TCR beta chain was profiled in a study of cytomegalovirus exposure and HLA in healthy donors. General study points: Another analysis was done later, and it associated 17,000 or so TCR beta sequences with HLA alleles at 0.05 false discovery rate. A missense DCLRE1C variant was associated with V- and J-gene trimming of TCR beta chains in a later analysis, and an independent cohort replicated the association. The authors assumed roughly uniform sequencing depth across donors for presence/absence analyses.

CDR3 length: 17 residues. V was shortened by 0 bases and J by 6 bases, with 17 bases between the two germline ends. Germline values: CDR1 MGHRA, CDR2 YSYEKL. PCR employed 60 Vbeta and 13 Jbeta primers. Profiling relied on immunoSEQ multiplex PCR, and the TCRdb table lists in-frame clones only, not all of them. The sample holds fewer than 150,000 clones, more than 65% seen once. Note on this clone: Antigen: not known.

This rearrangement joins TRBV4-1 to TRBJ1-4; possible D gene TRBD1, 6 bases. The TCR sequence derives from a woman aged 25 to 39 in good health and CMV-seronegative. The sample consisted of PBMCs. The CDR3 region is CASSQEWSRQGYEKLFF. In DNA form, the CDR3 reads TGCGCCAGCAGCCAAGAGTGGTCTCGCCAGGGGTATGAAAAACTGTTTTTT.